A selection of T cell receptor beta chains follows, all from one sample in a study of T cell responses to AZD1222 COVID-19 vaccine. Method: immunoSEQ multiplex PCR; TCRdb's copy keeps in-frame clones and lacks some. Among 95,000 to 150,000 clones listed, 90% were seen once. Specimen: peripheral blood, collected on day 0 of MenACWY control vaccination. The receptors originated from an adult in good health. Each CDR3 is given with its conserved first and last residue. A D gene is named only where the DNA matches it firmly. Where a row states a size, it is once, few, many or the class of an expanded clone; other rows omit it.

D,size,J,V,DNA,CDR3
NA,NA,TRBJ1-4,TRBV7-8,NA,CASSLVGTGITLFF
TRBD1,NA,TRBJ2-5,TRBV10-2,TGCGCCAGCAGTGCCCGGCAAAGGGGGCTTGAGACCCAGTACTTC,CASSARQRGLETQYF
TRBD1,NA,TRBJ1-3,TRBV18,TGTGCCAGCTCACAGTTGGACAGGGCTGGAAACACCATATATTTT,CASSQLDRAGNTIYF
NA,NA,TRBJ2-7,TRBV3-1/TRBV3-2,TGTGCCAGCAGCCAAGTGGGTCCTCTCTACGAGCAGTACTTC,CASSQVGPLYEQYF
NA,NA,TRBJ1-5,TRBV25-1,TGTGCCAGCAGTCCTATACGGTCAGGGGCGGCTCAGCCCCAGCATTTT,CASSPIRSGAAQPQHF
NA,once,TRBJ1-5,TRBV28,TGTGCCAGCAGTTTACGTCAGGGACTCAATCAGCCCCAGCATTTT,CASSLRQGLNQPQHF
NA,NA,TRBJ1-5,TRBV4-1,TGCGCCAGCAGCTCCCGACAGAGCAATCAGCCCCAGCATTTT,CASSSRQSNQPQHF
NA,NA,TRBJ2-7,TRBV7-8,TGTGCCAGCAGCTTACAGGGAAGGAACGAGCAGTACTTC,CASSLQGRNEQYF
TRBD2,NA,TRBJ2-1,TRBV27,TGTGCCAGCAGTTTACCGGGGGGCTCCTACAATGAGCAGTTCTTC,CASSLPGGSYNEQFF
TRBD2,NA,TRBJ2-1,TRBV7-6,TGTGCCAGCAGCGCTAGACTAGCGGGGGGAAACAATGAGCAGTTCTTC,CASSARLAGGNNEQFF
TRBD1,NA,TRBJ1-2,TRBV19,TGTGCCAGTAGTTCGGGACAGGCCTTCTATGGCTACACCTTC,CASSSGQAFYGYTF
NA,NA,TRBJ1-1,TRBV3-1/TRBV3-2,TGTGCCAGCAGCCAAGGGTCCCGGGCAGGTGACAACACTGAAGCTTTCTTT,CASSQGSRAGDNTEAFF
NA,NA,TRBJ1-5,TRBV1,TGCACCAGCAGCCAAGACAGGCGCAATCAGCCCCAGCATTTT,CTSSQDRRNQPQHF
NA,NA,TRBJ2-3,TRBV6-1,TGTGCCAGCAGTGAAACGGGGGCGAAGGCAGATACGCAGTATTTT,CASSETGAKADTQYF